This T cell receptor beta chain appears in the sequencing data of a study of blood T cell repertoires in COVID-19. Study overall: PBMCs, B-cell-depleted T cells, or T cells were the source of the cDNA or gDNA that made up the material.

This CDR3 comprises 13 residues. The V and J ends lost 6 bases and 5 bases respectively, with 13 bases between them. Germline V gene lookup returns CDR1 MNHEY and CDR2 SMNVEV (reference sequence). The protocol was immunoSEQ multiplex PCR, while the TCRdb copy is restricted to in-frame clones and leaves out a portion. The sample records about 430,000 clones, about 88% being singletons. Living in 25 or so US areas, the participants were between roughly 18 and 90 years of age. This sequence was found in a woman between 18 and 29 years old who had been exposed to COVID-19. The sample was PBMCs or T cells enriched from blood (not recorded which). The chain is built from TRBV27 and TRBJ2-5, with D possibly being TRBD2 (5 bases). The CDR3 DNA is TGTGCCAGCAGGGCCCTAGCCCAGGAGACCCAGTACTTC. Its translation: CASRALAQETQYF.